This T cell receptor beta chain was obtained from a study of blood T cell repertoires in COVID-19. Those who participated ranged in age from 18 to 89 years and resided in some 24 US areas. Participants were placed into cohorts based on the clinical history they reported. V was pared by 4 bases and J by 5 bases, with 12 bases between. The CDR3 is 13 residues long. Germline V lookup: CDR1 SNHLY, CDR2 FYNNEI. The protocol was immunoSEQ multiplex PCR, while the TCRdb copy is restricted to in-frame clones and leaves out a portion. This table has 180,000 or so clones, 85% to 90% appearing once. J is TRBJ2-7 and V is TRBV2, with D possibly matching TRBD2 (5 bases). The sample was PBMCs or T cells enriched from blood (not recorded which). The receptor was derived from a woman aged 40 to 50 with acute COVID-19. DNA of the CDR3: TGTGCCAGCAGTGTTCCTCCCGGGGACGAGCAGTACTTC. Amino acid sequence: CASSVPPGDEQYF.